This T cell receptor beta chain originates from a study of technical replicates of blood from a handful of donors. Assay: immunoSEQ multiplex PCR; the TCRdb copy retains only in-frame clones and omits some. The data contain 98,000 or so clones, nearly 97% of them singletons. Germline assignment: CDR1 MNHEY and CDR2 SVGAGI. This CDR3 contains 12 residues. V shed 4 bases and J 9 bases; nucleotides not matched to a gene: 2. The chain joins TRBV6-5 to TRBJ2-2; 7 bases align to TRBD2. The sequencing sample was made of T cells isolated from PBMCs. The source is a human donor in good health. CDR3 nucleotides: TGTGCCAGCAGTTTGACTAGCAGGGAGCTGTTTTTT. Amino acids: CASSLTSRELFF.